This T cell receptor beta chain was documented in a study of tumor and adjacent non-tumor tissue in lung cancer (dated by TCRdb to the late 2010s). Context from the whole study: By cancer type, the cohort comprised eleven to twelve adenocarcinoma patients, 2 squamous cell carcinoma patients and 1 small cell lung cancer patient. The 15 enrolled patients, of whom about 10 were men and 5 were women, were aged about 30 to 80 years and were diagnosed with TNM stage I to III disease. Sequencing generated a total of some 130 million productive TCRbeta reads, averaging about 4.2 million reads per sample. Using bulk TCRbeta repertoires from approximately 15 lung cancer patients, the study set lung tumor tissue side by side with matched distant non-tumor lung tissue. About 30 paired specimens, one tumor and one normal lung sample per patient, were profiled by TCRbeta CDR3 sequencing. The paper's findings and limits, for the study overall: Tumor tissue showed significantly greater TCR diversity (inverse Simpson) than normal lung tissue (roughly 390 vs 170, P = 0.0075, Mann-Whitney U test). With only about 14 patients in the cohort, the authors noted that larger samples and more detailed clinical data are needed. TCR diversity was significantly higher in younger patients, and greater tumor TCR diversity was associated with shorter overall survival and shorter disease-free survival. Peripheral blood was not sequenced, so blood TCRbeta repertoires were not examined in the lung cancer patients of the study. The top 100 clones made up a significantly larger cumulative share of the repertoire in normal lung than in tumor tissue. The methods do not name the sequencing platform or mention unique molecular identifiers.

Bulk unsorted tissue served as the source for RNA extraction, and RNA quality was assessed using a NanoDrop ND-1000 and an Agilent 2100. Donors were newly diagnosed lung cancer patients admitted for thoracic surgery in China between August and November 2014, without prior chemotherapy. Anyone who had undergone radiotherapy or chemotherapy before, or who had another cancer at the same time, was left out of the study. Surgical tissue pieces of roughly 1-2.2 cm3 were preserved in RNAlater solution and were kept at -80 degrees C until use. Including cysteine and phenylalanine, the CDR3 has 15 amino acids. The entry retains the CDR3 DNA only, 45 bases that are in frame from base 1. V loses 10 bases at its end and J loses 6 bases; junction bases beyond the gene matches: 15. CDR1 and CDR2, looked up from the germline V gene, are LGHNA and YNFKEQ. Details on this clonotype: Its antigen target is currently unknown. There are no base qualities to consult, and no much larger clone falls within one base.

Libraries were made using multiplex PCR. Instrument on record: Illumina HiSeq 2500. Following protocols modified from ARM-PCR, the researchers constructed TCRbeta libraries through three rounds of nested PCR with primers (Table S4). Before sequencing, PCR products of 200-500 bp were cut from the gel and purified using the QIAquick gel extraction kit. The paper's data handling went like this. Reads were cleaned with Trimmomatic, merged with FLASH into complete CDR3 sequences, and assigned to V(D)J germline segments with MiTCR. VDJtools was used to compute clonal diversity as the inverse Simpson's index. Productive reads were defined as in-frame sequences without a premature stop codon. TCRdb trimmed public reads at Q25 via fastp, called clones via MiXCR and kept in-frame beta chains. CDR3 protein duplicates are merged, each entry listing the most common genes and DNA. TCRdb assigned the V and J calls; the authors' analysis was not used. Here the sample has 100,000 to 120,000 distinct CDR3 sequences; nearly 85% occur a single time. The ten biggest clones cover about 23% of the sample.

Sample: lung tumor tissue. This chain joins TRBV4-2 to TRBJ2-3; TRBD2 aligns with 8 central bases. The clonotype was recovered from a man between 70 and 80 years old with non-small cell lung cancer. CDR3 region: CANNQEREGRDTQYF. The DNA sequence is as follows: TGTGCCAACAACCAAGAACGGGAGGGCCGTGATACGCAGTATTTT.